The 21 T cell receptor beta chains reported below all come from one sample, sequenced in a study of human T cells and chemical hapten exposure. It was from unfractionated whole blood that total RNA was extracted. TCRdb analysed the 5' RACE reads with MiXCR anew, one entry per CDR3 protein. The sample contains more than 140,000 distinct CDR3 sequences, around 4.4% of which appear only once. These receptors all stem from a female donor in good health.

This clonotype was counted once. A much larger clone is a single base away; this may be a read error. CDR3 nucleotide sequence: TGCAGTGCTAAGGGGAACACTGAAGCTTACTTT. It translates to CSAKGNTEAYF. The chain recombines TRBV20-1 with TRBJ1-1; D perhaps matches TRBD1 (5 bases). The CDR3 sequence is 11 residues long. In germline, CDR1 is DFQATT, CDR2 SNEGSKA (reference sequence).

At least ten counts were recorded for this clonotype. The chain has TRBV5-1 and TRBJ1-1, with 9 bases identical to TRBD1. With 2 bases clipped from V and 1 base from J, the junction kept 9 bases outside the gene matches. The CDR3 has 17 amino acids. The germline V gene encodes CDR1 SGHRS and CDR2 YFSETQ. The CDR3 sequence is CASSFTGGVNQNTEAFF. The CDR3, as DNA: TGCGCCAGCAGCTTTACAGGGGGCGTTAATCAGAACACTGAAGCTTTCTTT.

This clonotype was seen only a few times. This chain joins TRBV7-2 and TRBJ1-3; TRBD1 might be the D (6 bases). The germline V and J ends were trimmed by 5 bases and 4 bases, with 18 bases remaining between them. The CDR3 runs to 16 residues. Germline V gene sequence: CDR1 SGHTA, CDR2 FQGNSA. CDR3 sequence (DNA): TGTGCCAGCAGCCCCGGTCGGACAGATCTCGGAAACACCATATATTTT. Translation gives CASSPGRTDLGNTIYF.

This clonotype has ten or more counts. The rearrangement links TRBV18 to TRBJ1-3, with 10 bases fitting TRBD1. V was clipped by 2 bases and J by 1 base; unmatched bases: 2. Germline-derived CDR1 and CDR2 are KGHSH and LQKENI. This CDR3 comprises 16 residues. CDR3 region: CASSPGTGVSGNTIYF. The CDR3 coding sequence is TGTGCCAGCTCACCAGGGACAGGGGTATCTGGAAACACCATATATTTT.

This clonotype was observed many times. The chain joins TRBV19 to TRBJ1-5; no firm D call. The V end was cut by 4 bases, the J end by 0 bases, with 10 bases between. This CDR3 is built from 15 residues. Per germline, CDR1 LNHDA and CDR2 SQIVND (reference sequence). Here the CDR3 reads CASSTGLFSNQPQHF. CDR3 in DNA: TGTGCCAGTAGTACAGGACTGTTTAGCAATCAGCCCCAGCATTTT.

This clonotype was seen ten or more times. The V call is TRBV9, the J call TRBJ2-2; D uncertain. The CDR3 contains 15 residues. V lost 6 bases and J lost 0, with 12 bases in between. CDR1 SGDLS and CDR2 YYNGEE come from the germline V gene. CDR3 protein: CASKQDNSNTGELFF. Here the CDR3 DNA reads TGTGCCAGCAAACAAGACAATTCGAACACCGGGGAGCTGTTTTTT.

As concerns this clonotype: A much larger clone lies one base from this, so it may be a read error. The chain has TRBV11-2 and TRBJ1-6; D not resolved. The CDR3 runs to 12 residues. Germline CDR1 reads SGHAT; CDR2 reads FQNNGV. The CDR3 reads CASTSVNSPLNF. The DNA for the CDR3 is TGTGCCAGCACCTCAGTAAATTCACCCCTCAACTTT.

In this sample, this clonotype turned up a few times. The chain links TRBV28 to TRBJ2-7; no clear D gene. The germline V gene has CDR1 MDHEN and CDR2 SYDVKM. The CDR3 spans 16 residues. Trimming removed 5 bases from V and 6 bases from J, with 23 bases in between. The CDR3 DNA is TGTGCCAGCAGTCCTCCATGGCACTCTTGTCGCCCCGAGCAGTACTTC. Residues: CASSPPWHSCRPEQYF.

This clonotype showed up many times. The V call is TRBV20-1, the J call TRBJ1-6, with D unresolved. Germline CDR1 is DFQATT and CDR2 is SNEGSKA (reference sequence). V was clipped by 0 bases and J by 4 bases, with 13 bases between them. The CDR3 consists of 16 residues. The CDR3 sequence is CSARDHQVGYNSPLHF. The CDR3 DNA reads TGCAGTGCTAGAGATCACCAGGTCGGGTATAATTCACCCCTCCACTTT.

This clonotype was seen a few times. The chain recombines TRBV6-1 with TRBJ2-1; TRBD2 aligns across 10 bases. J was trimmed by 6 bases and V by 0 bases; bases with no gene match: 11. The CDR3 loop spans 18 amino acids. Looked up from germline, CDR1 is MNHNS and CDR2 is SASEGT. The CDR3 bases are TGTGCCAGCAGTGAAGCGCTTCGGGCTAGCGGGGGCTCCAATGAGCAGTTCTTC. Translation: CASSEALRASGGSNEQFF.

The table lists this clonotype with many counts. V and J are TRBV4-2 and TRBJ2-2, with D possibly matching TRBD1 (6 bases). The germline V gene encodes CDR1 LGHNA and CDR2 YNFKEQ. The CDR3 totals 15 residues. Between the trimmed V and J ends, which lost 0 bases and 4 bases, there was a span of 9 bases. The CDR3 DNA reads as TGTGCCAGCAGCCAAGAGCACAGGGTCACCGGGGAGCTGTTTTTT. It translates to CASSQEHRVTGELFF.

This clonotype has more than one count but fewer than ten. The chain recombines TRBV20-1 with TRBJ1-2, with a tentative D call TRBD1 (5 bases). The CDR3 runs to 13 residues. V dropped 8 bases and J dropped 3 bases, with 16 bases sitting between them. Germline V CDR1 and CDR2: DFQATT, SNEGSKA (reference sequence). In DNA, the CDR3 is TGCAGTACCCGGGGGAGTGGGTACTATGGCTACACCTTC. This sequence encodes CSTRGSGYYGYTF.

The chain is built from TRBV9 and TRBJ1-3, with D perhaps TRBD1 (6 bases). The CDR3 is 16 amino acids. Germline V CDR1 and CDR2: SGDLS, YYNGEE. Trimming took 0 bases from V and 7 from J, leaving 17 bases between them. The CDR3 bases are TGTGCCAGCAGCGTAGGTGGGGAGATCGGACAGAACACCATATATTTT. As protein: CASSVGGEIGQNTIYF.

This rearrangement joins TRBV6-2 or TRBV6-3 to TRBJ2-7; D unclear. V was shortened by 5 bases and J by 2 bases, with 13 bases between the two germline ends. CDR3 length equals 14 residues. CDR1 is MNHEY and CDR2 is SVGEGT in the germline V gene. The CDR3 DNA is TGTGCCAGCAGTAATCCGGGCCCCCCCTACGAGCAGTACTTC. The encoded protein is CASSNPGPPYEQYF.

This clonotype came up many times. CDR3 DNA sequence: TGTGCCAGCAGTGAGCACGAAGTTAAAACAGGGAATACGCAGTATTTT. It codes for CASSEHEVKTGNTQYF. V and J are TRBV6-1 and TRBJ2-3, with D possibly matching TRBD1 (6 bases). The CDR3 extends over 16 amino acids. CDR1 is MNHNS, CDR2 SASEGT, per germline. The V and J ends lost 3 bases and 7 bases respectively, with 20 bases between them.

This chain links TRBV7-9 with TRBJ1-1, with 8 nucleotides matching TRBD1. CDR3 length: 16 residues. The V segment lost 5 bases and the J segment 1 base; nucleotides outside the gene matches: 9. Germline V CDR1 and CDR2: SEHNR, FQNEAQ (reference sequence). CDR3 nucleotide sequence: TGTGCCAGCAGCGCAACAGGGGGATGGGGGAACACTGAAGCTTTCTTT. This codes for CASSATGGWGNTEAFF.

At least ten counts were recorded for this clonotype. The chain's CDR3 is CASRRTGEGNEQFF. CDR3 DNA sequence: TGTGCCAGCAGAAGGACAGGAGAAGGCAATGAGCAGTTCTTC. The gene calls are TRBV6-1 and TRBJ2-1; 7 nucleotides agree with TRBD1. CDR1 is MNHNS and CDR2 is SASEGT in the germline V gene. The V and J ends lost 6 bases and 6 bases, in that order; junction bases with no gene match: 8. CDR3 length equals 14 residues.

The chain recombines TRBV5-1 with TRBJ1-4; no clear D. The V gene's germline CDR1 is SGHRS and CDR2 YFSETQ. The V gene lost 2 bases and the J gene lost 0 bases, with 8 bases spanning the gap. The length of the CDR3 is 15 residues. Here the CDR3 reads CASSLGSSTNEKLFF. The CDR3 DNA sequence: TGCGCCAGCAGCTTAGGATCCTCAACTAATGAAAAACTGTTTTTT.

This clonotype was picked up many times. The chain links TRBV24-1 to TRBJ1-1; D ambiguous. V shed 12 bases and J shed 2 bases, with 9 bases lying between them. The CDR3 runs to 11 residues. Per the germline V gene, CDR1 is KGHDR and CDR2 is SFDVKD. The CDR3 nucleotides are TGTGCCTCGACACCTAACACTGAAGCTTTCTTT. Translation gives CASTPNTEAFF.

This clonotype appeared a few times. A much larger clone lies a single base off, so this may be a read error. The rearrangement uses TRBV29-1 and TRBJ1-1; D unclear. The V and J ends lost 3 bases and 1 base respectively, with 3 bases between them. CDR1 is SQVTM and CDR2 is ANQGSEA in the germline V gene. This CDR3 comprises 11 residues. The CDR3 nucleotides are TGCAGCGTTGAGTGGAACACTGAAGCTTTCTTT. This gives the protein CSVEWNTEAFF.

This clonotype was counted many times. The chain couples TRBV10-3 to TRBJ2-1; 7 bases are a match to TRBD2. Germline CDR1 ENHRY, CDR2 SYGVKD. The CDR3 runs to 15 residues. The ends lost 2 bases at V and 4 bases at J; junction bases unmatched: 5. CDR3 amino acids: CAISEDGGRYNEQFF. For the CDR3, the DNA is TGTGCCATCAGTGAGGACGGGGGGAGGTACAATGAGCAGTTCTTC.